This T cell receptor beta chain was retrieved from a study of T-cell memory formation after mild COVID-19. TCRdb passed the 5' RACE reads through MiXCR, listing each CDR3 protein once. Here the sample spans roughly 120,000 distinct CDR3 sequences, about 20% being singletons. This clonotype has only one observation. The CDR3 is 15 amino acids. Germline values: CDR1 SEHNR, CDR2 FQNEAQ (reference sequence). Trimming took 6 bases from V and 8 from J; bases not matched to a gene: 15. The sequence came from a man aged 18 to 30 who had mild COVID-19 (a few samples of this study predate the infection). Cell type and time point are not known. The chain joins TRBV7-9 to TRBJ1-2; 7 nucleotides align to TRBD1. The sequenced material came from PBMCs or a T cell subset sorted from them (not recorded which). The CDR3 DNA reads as TGTGCCAGCAGTTTCACCGCCGGGACAGTGGGGGGCTACACCTTC. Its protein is CASSFTAGTVGGYTF.